The next 26 T cell receptor beta chains were all read from a single sample in a study of cytomegalovirus exposure and HLA in healthy donors. The PCR ran on 60 Vbeta and 13 Jbeta primers. Here immunoSEQ multiplex PCR was the method, and the copy in TCRdb shows in-frame clones only, minus some. The table has approximately 150,000 clones, 50% to 75% seen once; the top ten hold around 3%. Sequences were obtained from PBMCs. All receptors derive from a woman in her 30s in good health and CMV-seropositive.

The chain employs TRBV2 and TRBJ2-5, with D tentatively TRBD1 (7 bases). This CDR3 has 14 amino acids. Germline V CDR1 and CDR2: SNHLY, FYNNEI. V was cut by 0 bases and J by 7 bases, with 12 bases left in between. CDR3 sequence (DNA): TGTGCCAGCAGTGAAGCGCTTCAGGGGGGGACCCAGTACTTC. This gives the protein CASSEALQGGTQYF.

The CDR3 sequence is CASSLQGGKNTGELFF. The CDR3 bases are TGTGCCAGCAGTCTACAGGGGGGCAAGAACACCGGGGAGCTGTTTTTT. The V gene is TRBV27, the J gene TRBJ2-2, with 8 bases aligning to TRBD1. This CDR3 has 16 amino acids. V dropped 5 bases and J dropped 1; count of bases not matched to a gene: 6. CDR1 is MNHEY and CDR2 is SMNVEV in the germline V gene (reference sequence).

This clone was picked up a small number of times. The chain uses TRBV5-6 and TRBJ2-5, with D tentatively TRBD2 (6 bases). The germline V gene encodes CDR1 SGHDT and CDR2 YYEEEE. CDR3 length: 15 residues. The V gene lost 7 bases and the J gene lost 5 bases, with 21 bases spanning the gap. This CDR3 reads CASSTGDPGWETQYF. CDR3 DNA: TGTGCCAGCTCGACGGGGGATCCCGGGTGGGAGACCCAGTACTTC.

The chain is built from TRBV6-1 and TRBJ2-1; possible D gene TRBD2, 5 bases. The CDR3 is 14 residues long. Germline lookup yields CDR1 MNHNS and CDR2 SASEGT. The V end lost 5 bases, the J end lost 8 bases, and 16 bases lay between the germline ends. The DNA of the CDR3 is TGTGCCAGCAGTACGCTGGGCGGGTTCGATGAGCAGTTCTTC. This encodes CASSTLGGFDEQFF.

V and J are TRBV4-1 and TRBJ2-7, with 9 bases fitting TRBD2. V dropped 1 base and J dropped 2; count of bases not matched to a gene: 9. This CDR3 contains 17 residues. CDR1 MGHRA and CDR2 YSYEKL come from the germline V gene. CDR3 in DNA: TGCGCCAGCAGCCAAGTCCTTATAGCGGGGGCCGCCTACGAGCAGTACTTC. Translation gives CASSQVLIAGAAYEQYF.

Note on this clone: A read error may account for a junction end that differs from germline. The same CDR3 can be traced to other DNA sequences in this sample. This chain connects TRBV6-1 to TRBJ1-1; 8 positions agree with TRBD1. Germline V lookup: CDR1 MNHNS, CDR2 SASEGT. This CDR3 has 17 residues. CDR3 bases: TGTGCCAGCAGTGGATACAGGGGGACGACGTTGGGCACTGAAGCCTTCTTT. This codes for CASSGYRGTTLGTEAFF.

CDR3 residues: CASSFGVAQTQYF. DNA of the CDR3: TGTGCCAGCAGCTTCGGGGTCGCGCAGACCCAGTACTTC. V and J are TRBV5-6 and TRBJ2-5, with D possibly being TRBD2 (5 bases). The CDR3 has 13 amino acids. The germline gives CDR1 SGHDT, CDR2 YYEEEE. Trimming shortened V by 2 bases and J by 6 bases, and 11 bases separated the two germline ends.

This clone was seen a few times. The chain carries TRBV9 and TRBJ1-1, with 7 positions matching TRBD1. The CDR3 covers 16 residues. The germline gives CDR1 SGDLS, CDR2 YYNGEE. V shed 3 bases and J 0 bases; nucleotides not matched to a gene: 8. CDR3 in amino acids: CASSDGQAELNTEAFF. The CDR3 region has the DNA TGTGCCAGCAGCGATGGACAGGCGGAACTGAACACTGAAGCTTTCTTT.

Written as DNA, the CDR3 is TGTGCCAGCCCAAACCGGGACGGCGGGAAAGAGACCCAGTACTTC. It specifies CASPNRDGGKETQYF. The V and J genes are TRBV6-1 and TRBJ2-5; the D gene is possibly TRBD2 (6 bases). The germline V and J ends were trimmed by 8 bases and 3 bases, with 19 bases remaining between them. The germline V gene encodes CDR1 MNHNS and CDR2 SASEGT. The CDR3 covers 15 residues.

The chain is built from TRBV19 and TRBJ1-1; no firm D call. Trimming took off 5 bases at V and 6 bases at J, with 13 bases between the two ends. This CDR3 spans 13 amino acids. Germline assignment: CDR1 LNHDA and CDR2 SQIVND (reference sequence). The DNA for the CDR3 is TGTGCCAGTAGTCCTCCTTTGAGGCCTGAAGCTTTCTTT. The encoded protein is CASSPPLRPEAFF.

The J gene is TRBJ1-1, the V gene TRBV25-1, with 8 positions matching TRBD1. Germline V gene lookup returns CDR1 MGHDK and CDR2 SYGVNS. The CDR3 has 13 residues. Losses at the gene ends were 10 bases for V and 5 bases for J; bases not matched to a gene: 9. CDR3 in amino acids: CATRGDRSTEAFF. CDR3 in DNA: TGTGCCACCAGGGGGGACAGGTCAACTGAAGCTTTCTTT.

The genes are TRBV6-1 and TRBJ2-7; a possible D gene is TRBD1 (5 bases). V lost 3 bases and J lost 4, with 13 bases in between. The CDR3 spans 14 residues. The germline CDR1 and CDR2 sequences are MNHNS and SASEGT. The CDR3 nucleotides are TGTGCCAGCAGTGACCCGACAGAGAAGTACGAGCAGTACTTC. The encoded protein is CASSDPTEKYEQYF.

This chain uses TRBV29-1 with TRBJ2-5; D perhaps matches TRBD2 (6 bases). Matching the DNA end better, TRBJ2-7 makes the J call doubtful. The CDR3 totals 13 residues. The germline CDR1 and CDR2 sequences are SQVTM and ANQGSEA. CDR3: CSVEAGDTYEQYF. CDR3 in DNA: TGCAGCGTTGAAGCGGGGGATACCTACGAGCAGTACTTC.

The rearrangement joins TRBV5-1 to TRBJ1-4; 7 nucleotides align to TRBD1. CDR1 SGHRS and CDR2 YFSETQ come from the germline V gene. The V gene end was trimmed by 0 bases and the J gene end by 2 bases; junction bases not matched to a gene: 4. The CDR3 sequence is 16 residues long. Here the CDR3 DNA reads TGCGCCAGCAGCTTGGGGACAGGTGGGACTAATGAAAAACTGTTTTTT. Residues: CASSLGTGGTNEKLFF.

This chain joins TRBV25-1 and TRBJ2-7; 9 bases match TRBD1. This CDR3 spans 14 amino acids. CDR1 is MGHDK, CDR2 SYGVNS, per germline. The junction had 8 bases not matched to a gene; V was cut back by 4 bases and J by 7 bases. The CDR3 here is CASSAPGTGKEQYF. The CDR3 DNA reads TGTGCCAGCAGTGCCCCCGGGACAGGGAAGGAGCAGTACTTC.

This chain connects TRBV5-4 to TRBJ1-2; D call uncertain. Germline V gene sequence: CDR1 SGHNT, CDR2 YYREEE (reference sequence). V lost 0 bases and J 5 bases, leaving 11 bases between the germline ends. The CDR3 runs 14 residues. The CDR3 spells CASSLALAGYGYTF. The DNA for the CDR3 is TGTGCCAGCAGCTTGGCTTTGGCGGGATATGGCTACACCTTC.

This sequence joins TRBV19 and TRBJ2-1; 11 nucleotides align to TRBD2. Germline V CDR1 and CDR2: LNHDA, SQIVND (reference sequence). The CDR3 runs 13 residues. V was clipped by 5 bases and J by 9 bases; unmatched bases: 3. The CDR3 coding sequence is TGTGCCAGTAGTTTAGCGGGGGGGCGTGAGCAGTTCTTC. It yields the protein CASSLAGGREQFF.

The chain links TRBV30 to TRBJ1-1; TRBD1 agrees at 12 bases. The CDR3 has 15 amino acids. V lost 7 bases and J lost 4; bases outside the gene matches: 10. Germline V gene sequence: CDR1 GTSNPN, CDR2 SVGIG (reference sequence). CDR3 region: CALARDRGQGTEAFF. CDR3 bases: TGTGCCTTGGCACGGGACAGGGGGCAGGGCACTGAAGCTTTCTTT.

The rearrangement joins TRBV19 to TRBJ2-4, with 12 bases identical to TRBD2. The CDR3 runs to 15 residues. V dropped 5 bases and J dropped 8; count of bases not matched to a gene: 7. From germline, CDR1 is LNHDA and CDR2 SQIVND (reference sequence). The CDR3 region is CASSVLAGGGDIQYF. In nucleotides, the CDR3 is TGTGCCAGTAGTGTGCTAGCGGGAGGGGGTGACATTCAGTACTTC.

This chain connects TRBV27 to TRBJ2-7; 8 nucleotides match TRBD1. J was trimmed by 0 bases and V by 4 bases; bases with no gene match: 5. The length of the CDR3 is 15 residues. Germline V gene data show CDR1 as MNHEY and CDR2 as SMNVEV (reference sequence). Here the CDR3 DNA reads TGTGCCAGCAGTTATGGACAGGGCAGCTCCTACGAGCAGTACTTC. Encoded protein: CASSYGQGSSYEQYF.

The chain carries TRBV30 and TRBJ1-5; D is uncertain. The CDR3 consists of 15 residues. Germline CDR1 GTSNPN, CDR2 SVGIG (reference sequence). V was clipped by 5 bases and J by 2 bases, with 16 bases between them. CDR3 sequence: CAWDAGRAGNQPQHF. The CDR3 DNA follows: TGTGCCTGGGACGCGGGAAGGGCGGGCAATCAGCCCCAGCATTTT.

This clone was counted between two and nine times. This chain joins TRBV5-1 and TRBJ2-2, with 9 bases aligning to TRBD1. V lost 4 bases to trimming and J lost 6 bases; unmatched junction nucleotides: 10. The germline gives CDR1 SGHRS, CDR2 YFSETQ. The CDR3 is 16 amino acids. The CDR3 region has the DNA TGCGCCAGCAGCGGAACCGGGACAGGGATCCCCGGGGAGCTGTTTTTT. Translation: CASSGTGTGIPGELFF.

The chain employs TRBV2 and TRBJ1-6; D remains unclear. Trimming removed 2 bases at V and 6 bases at J, with 11 bases between. In germline, CDR1 is SNHLY, CDR2 FYNNEI. There are 15 residues in the CDR3. CDR3 coding DNA: TGTGCCAGCAGTGAATTCAGGTTAGGTAATTCACCCCTCCACTTT. Protein product: CASSEFRLGNSPLHF.

This chain links TRBV6-1 with TRBJ2-5; 7 bases match TRBD1. Looked up from germline, CDR1 is MNHNS and CDR2 is SASEGT. V was clipped by 6 bases and J by 2 bases; unmatched bases: 9. The CDR3 sequence is 15 residues long. In DNA form, the CDR3 reads TGTGCCAGCAGGCAGGGACAGACTCCGCAAGAGACCCAGTACTTC. Protein sequence: CASRQGQTPQETQYF.

The chain couples TRBV7-3 to TRBJ1-6; D is possibly TRBD1 (5 bases). Looked up from germline, CDR1 is SGHTA and CDR2 is FQGTGA. This CDR3 spans 15 amino acids. Trimming left V 5 bases short and J 6 bases short, with 14 bases between. The CDR3 loop reads CASSPSGGFNSPLHF. DNA of the CDR3: TGTGCCAGCAGCCCCTCCGGGGGGTTTAATTCACCCCTCCACTTT.

Only one count was recorded for this clone. The rearrangement links TRBV7-2 to TRBJ2-3; 7 bases map to TRBD2. The germline V gene encodes CDR1 SGHTA and CDR2 FQGNSA. There are 15 residues in the CDR3. The ends lost 3 bases at V and 6 bases at J; junction bases unmatched: 9. This CDR3 reads CASSLTSPGVDTQYF. CDR3 sequence (DNA): TGTGCCAGCAGCTTGACTAGCCCGGGCGTGGATACGCAGTATTTT.